Listed here are 21 T cell receptor beta chains from one sample, sequenced in a study of radiotherapy plus CTLA-4 blockade in lung cancer. Data came from immunoSEQ multiplex PCR; TCRdb stores just in-frame clones and leaves some out. The sample carries 80,000 to 100,000 clones, roughly four fifths recorded once. Specimen: peripheral blood, collected from a patient treated with radiotherapy plus ipilimumab. These receptors were obtained from a human donor with non-small cell lung cancer who had a partial response to radiotherapy plus ipilimumab.

Points on this clone: Just one base apart from a much larger clone, this may be a read error. The rearrangement uses TRBV25-1 and TRBJ1-1; 9 nucleotides line up with TRBD1. The germline V gene encodes CDR1 MGHDK and CDR2 SYGVNS. This CDR3 spans 15 amino acids. After removal of 6 bases from V and 1 base from J, the junction contained 6 bases not matched to a gene. The CDR3 is CASSHPGQGNTEAFF. For the CDR3, the DNA is TGTGCCAGCAGCCATCCGGGACAGGGGAACACTGAAGCTTTCTTT.

This sequence joins TRBV11-2 and TRBJ2-7; 9 bases align to TRBD1. Germline assignment: CDR1 SGHAT and CDR2 FQNNGV. The CDR3 consists of 15 residues. V was pared by 5 bases and J by 1 base, with 6 bases of the junction left unmatched. Written as DNA, the CDR3 is TGTGCCAGCAGCAGCTCCGGGACAGGGTCCTACGAGCAGTACTTC. Encoded protein: CASSSSGTGSYEQYF.

V and J are TRBV15 and TRBJ2-3, with D possibly matching TRBD1 (5 bases). V was shortened by 7 bases and J by 1 base, with 15 bases between the two germline ends. There are 15 residues in the CDR3. Looked up from germline, CDR1 is LNHNV and CDR2 is YYDKDF (reference sequence). The CDR3: CATNPLGRRTDTQYF. CDR3 DNA: TGTGCCACCAACCCGTTGGGGCGCCGCACAGATACGCAGTATTTT.

The chain carries TRBV7-6 and TRBJ1-4; 7 bases are shared with TRBD1. V lost 2 bases and J lost 4; bases outside the gene matches: 7. CDR1 and CDR2 (germline): SGHVS, FNYEAQ. The CDR3 covers 16 residues. The chain's CDR3 is CASSLRGRQGNEKLFF. The CDR3 DNA reads as TGTGCCAGCAGCTTAAGAGGGAGACAGGGTAATGAAAAACTGTTTTTT.

The V call is TRBV14, the J call TRBJ1-2; no reliable D call. V was pared by 1 base and J by 4 bases, with 10 bases between. This CDR3 has 14 amino acids. Germline CDR1 and CDR2: SGHDN and FVKESK. CDR3 in DNA: TGTGCCAGCAGCCAAGTAGGAGGAACCTATGGCTACACCTTC. Its protein product is CASSQVGGTYGYTF.

This clone has only a few counts. The chain recombines TRBV28 with TRBJ1-5; 8 nucleotides match TRBD1. This CDR3 contains 15 residues. The germline V gene encodes CDR1 MDHEN and CDR2 SYDVKM. The V and J ends lost 3 bases and 4 bases, in that order; junction bases with no gene match: 5. The CDR3 nucleotides read TGTGCCAGCAGTTTTCAAGGACAGGGAAATCAGCCCCAGCATTTT. Its protein is CASSFQGQGNQPQHF.

The sample holds one count of this clone. The V gene is TRBV2, the J gene TRBJ1-5, with 7 bases fitting TRBD1. V was clipped by 6 bases and J by 3 bases; unmatched bases: 8. CDR1 SNHLY and CDR2 FYNNEI come from the germline V gene. The CDR3 loop spans 15 amino acids. The CDR3 region is CASSVTGDPNQPQHF. Written as DNA, the CDR3 is TGTGCCAGCAGCGTTACAGGGGACCCCAATCAGCCCCAGCATTTT.

In the case of this clone: The same CDR3 arises from other DNA sequences in this sample as well. The V and J genes are TRBV29-1 and TRBJ1-4, with D uncertain. The CDR3 contains 12 residues. Per the germline V gene, CDR1 is SQVTM and CDR2 is ANQGSEA. Trimming stripped 6 bases from V and 8 bases from J, with 13 bases between. The CDR3 DNA reads TGCAGCGTGCGCCTGGGCAGGGAAAAACTGTTTTTT. This codes for CSVRLGREKLFF.

The chain uses TRBV25-1 and TRBJ1-5; TRBD1 aligns across 8 bases. Germline V CDR1 and CDR2: MGHDK, SYGVNS. The CDR3 covers 17 residues. V trimming: 2 bases; J trimming: 1 base; junction bases outside the gene matches: 7. CDR3 amino acids: CASSEGGRGLSNQPQHF. Written as DNA, the CDR3 is TGTGCCAGCAGTGAAGGGGGCAGGGGGCTAAGCAATCAGCCCCAGCATTTT.

This sequence joins TRBV7-8 and TRBJ2-1, with 8 bases aligning to TRBD2. The V segment lost 5 bases and the J segment 7 bases; nucleotides outside the gene matches: 10. Per germline, CDR1 SGHVS and CDR2 FQNEAQ. CDR3 length: 15 amino acids. The CDR3 sequence: CASSTGRASSNEQFF. The DNA of the CDR3 is TGTGCCAGCAGCACCGGGAGGGCCTCCTCGAATGAGCAGTTCTTC.

This clone occurred a few times. The CDR3 protein is CSGWTGNLGNEQFF. CDR3 sequence (DNA): TGCAGCGGGTGGACAGGCAACCTCGGGAATGAGCAGTTCTTC. The chain employs TRBV29-1 and TRBJ2-1, with 7 bases fitting TRBD1. CDR1 is SQVTM and CDR2 is ANQGSEA in the germline V gene. This CDR3 has 14 residues. The junction had 13 bases not matched to a gene; V was cut back by 7 bases and J by 7 bases.

This clone was found a few times. This chain links TRBV28 with TRBJ2-1, with 12 bases lining up with TRBD2. The CDR3 is 19 amino acids. The germline gives CDR1 MDHEN, CDR2 SYDVKM. J was trimmed by 0 bases and V by 2 bases; bases with no gene match: 8. CDR3: CASSLPGLAGHYSYNEQFF. DNA for the CDR3: TGTGCCAGCAGTTTACCGGGACTAGCGGGTCATTACTCCTACAATGAGCAGTTCTTC.

The chain couples TRBV11-2 to TRBJ2-3; the D gene is possibly TRBD1 (6 bases). Germline assignment: CDR1 SGHAT and CDR2 FQNNGV. V was clipped by 5 bases and J by 3 bases, with 6 bases between them. The CDR3 sequence is 12 residues long. Written as DNA, the CDR3 is TGTGCCAGCAGCCAGGGGACAGATACGCAGTATTTT. Its protein product is CASSQGTDTQYF.

This clone has only a few counts. This chain connects TRBV6-5 to TRBJ2-7; 7 nucleotides align to TRBD2. The V gene's germline CDR1 is MNHEY and CDR2 SVGAGI. The CDR3 loop spans 15 amino acids. The junction had 6 bases not matched to a gene; V was cut back by 2 bases and J by 2 bases. CDR3 DNA: TGTGCCAGCAGTTACGGGGCTAGCGGAGCCTACGAGCAGTACTTC. Its translation is CASSYGASGAYEQYF.

The chain links TRBV6-1 to TRBJ2-2, with D hard to call. In germline, CDR1 is MNHNS, CDR2 SASEGT. V was clipped by 10 bases and J by 4 bases, with 16 bases between them. The CDR3 spans 14 residues. The chain's CDR3 is CAIAAPLLTGELFF. In DNA form, the CDR3 reads TGTGCCATCGCCGCCCCTCTACTCACCGGGGAGCTGTTTTTT.

V and J are TRBV9 and TRBJ2-7; D might be TRBD2 (5 bases). Trimming shortened V by 3 bases and J by 7 bases, and 23 bases separated the two germline ends. The CDR3 runs 16 residues. Germline CDR1 reads SGDLS; CDR2 reads YYNGEE. The CDR3 DNA follows: TGTGCCAGCAGCGCACCGGAGGACGAGTTGTGGGGAGAGCAGTACTTC. This sequence encodes CASSAPEDELWGEQYF.

This rearrangement joins TRBV10-2 to TRBJ2-5; 11 nucleotides line up with TRBD2. CDR3 length equals 14 residues. Germline values: CDR1 WSHSY, CDR2 SAAADI. The ends lost 2 bases at V and 9 bases at J; junction bases unmatched: 5. CDR3 DNA sequence: TGCGCCAGCAGTGAGGGTAGCGGGAGGGTGTCCCAGTACTTC. It yields the protein CASSEGSGRVSQYF.

The V and J genes are TRBV11-2 and TRBJ2-3; D unresolved. This CDR3 spans 11 amino acids. V was trimmed by 5 bases and J by 2 bases, leaving 2 bases between them. CDR1 and CDR2 from the germline V gene are SGHAT and FQNNGV. CDR3 bases: TGTGCCAGCAGCCTCACAGATACGCAGTATTTT. Amino acid sequence: CASSLTDTQYF.

The chain carries TRBV7-3 and TRBJ2-2; D not certain. V was pared by 3 bases and J by 3 bases, with 14 bases between. Germline values: CDR1 SGHTA, CDR2 FQGTGA. There are 16 residues in the CDR3. The DNA of the CDR3 is TGTGCCAGCAGCTTGGTTTCGCCCGGTTACACCGGGGAGCTGTTTTTT. Amino acids: CASSLVSPGYTGELFF. Drawing the rest from reference TRBV7-3 and TRBJ2-2, the complete variable domain is GAGVSQTPSNKVTEKGKYVELRCDPISGHTALYWYRQSLGQGPEFLIYFQGTGAADDSGLPNDRFFAVRPEGSVSTLKIQRTERGDSAVYLCASSLVSPGYTGELFFGEGSRLTVL.

This clone was detected only a few times. This CDR3 reads CASSITVRAGYDYGYTF. The CDR3 DNA reads as TGTGCCAGTAGTATTACGGTGAGGGCAGGTTACGACTATGGCTACACCTTC. This sequence joins TRBV19 and TRBJ1-2, with D uncertain. Germline CDR1 is LNHDA and CDR2 is SQIVND (reference sequence). Deletions cut 3 bases from V and 3 bases from J, with 20 bases between. This CDR3 comprises 17 residues. Based on the CDR3 plus reference TRBV19 and TRBJ1-2, the full variable domain is DGGITQSPKYLFRKEGQNVTLSCEQNLNHDAMYWYRQDPGQGLRLIYYSQIVNDFQKGDIAEGYSVSREKKESFPLTVTSAQKNPTAFYLCASSITVRAGYDYGYTFGSGTRLTVV.

The gene calls are TRBV5-1 and TRBJ2-7; 12 bases fit TRBD1. The CDR3 runs to 15 residues. Germline V CDR1 and CDR2: SGHRS, YFSETQ. Losses at the gene ends were 4 bases for V and 6 bases for J; bases not matched to a gene: 8. This chain's CDR3 is CASSATGTGGVEQYF. The CDR3 DNA is TGCGCCAGCAGCGCTACCGGGACAGGGGGCGTCGAGCAGTACTTC.